This T cell receptor (beta chain) came from a study of T-cell memory formation after mild COVID-19. Remarks on this clonotype: Its matching antigen is unknown.

TCRdb redid the calling of the 5' RACE reads with MiXCR, one entry per CDR3 protein. The sample contains 140,000 to 150,000 distinct CDR3 sequences, around 25% of which appear only once. The CDR3 runs to 13 residues. The junction had 1 base not matched to a gene; V was cut back by 0 bases and J by 6 bases. Germline CDR1 MNHEY, CDR2 SVGAGI. General study findings and limits: Contracting clones from day 15 to 85 had balanced CD4/CD8; later expanders favoured CD4+. That cross-reactive memory joined was suggested by some responding clones appearing in pre-infection memory. Second-wave clones that peaked on day 37 lacked confirmed SARS-CoV-2 specificity. Clones which contracted sat mainly in CM and EM if CD4+, and in EMRA if CD8+.

Sequenced: PBMCs or a T cell subset sorted from them (not recorded which). This chain uses TRBV6-5 with TRBJ2-7, with 8 bases lining up with TRBD1. The receptor comes from an adult woman who had mild COVID-19 (a few samples of this study predate the infection). Cell type and time point are not known. CDR3 DNA sequence: TGTGCCAGCAGTTACTCAGGGACAGGCGAGCAGTACTTC. This codes for CASSYSGTGEQYF.